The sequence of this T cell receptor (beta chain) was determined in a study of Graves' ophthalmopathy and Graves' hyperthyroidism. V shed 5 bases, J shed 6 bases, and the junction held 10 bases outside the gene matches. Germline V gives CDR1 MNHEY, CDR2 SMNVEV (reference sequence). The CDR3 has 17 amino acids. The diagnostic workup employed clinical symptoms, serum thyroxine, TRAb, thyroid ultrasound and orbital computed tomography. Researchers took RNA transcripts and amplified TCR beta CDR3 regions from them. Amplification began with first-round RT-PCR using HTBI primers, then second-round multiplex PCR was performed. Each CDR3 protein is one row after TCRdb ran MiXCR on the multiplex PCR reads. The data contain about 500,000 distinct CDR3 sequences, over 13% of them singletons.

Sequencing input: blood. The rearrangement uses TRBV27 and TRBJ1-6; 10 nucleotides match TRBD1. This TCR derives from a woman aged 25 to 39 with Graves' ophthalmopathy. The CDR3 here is CASSPHLGQGTNSPLHF. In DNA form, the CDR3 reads TGTGCCAGCAGTCCCCACCTGGGACAGGGGACTAATTCACCCCTCCACTTT.